Presented here are 2 T cell receptor beta chains from one specimen sequenced in a study of neurological immune-mediated disorders. TCRdb processed the 5' RACE reads anew with MiXCR; each CDR3 protein has one entry. The sample carries some 28,000 distinct CDR3 sequences, roughly 6.7% recorded once. The sample comprised PBMCs. The source of these receptors is a woman aged 50 to 60 in good health.

Many counts were recorded for this clonotype. J is TRBJ1-4 and V is TRBV2, with D tentatively TRBD1 (5 bases). Trimming removed 8 bases from V and 8 bases from J, with 15 bases in between. Looked up from germline, CDR1 is SNHLY and CDR2 is FYNNEI. The CDR3 totals 13 residues. The CDR3 is CASSITGGEKLFF. The CDR3 nucleotides read TGTGCCAGCTCTATTACGGGGGGGGAAAAACTGTTTTTT. The entire variable domain, with the rest obtained from reference TRBV2 and TRBJ1-4, is as follows: EPEVTQTPSHQVTQMGQEVILRCVPISNHLYFYWYRQILGQKVEFLVSFYNNEISEKSEIFDDQFSVERPDGSNFTLKIRSTKLEDSAMYFCASSITGGEKLFFGSGTQLSVL.

The table lists this clonotype with many counts. The chain uses TRBV6-1 and TRBJ1-6, with D maybe TRBD1 (5 bases). Trimming left V 1 base short and J 13 bases short, with 17 bases between. CDR3 length: 15 amino acids. Per germline, CDR1 MNHNS and CDR2 SASEGT. CDR3: CASSEVMGVRSPLHF. As DNA, the CDR3 is TGTGCCAGCAGTGAAGTAATGGGGGTAAGGTCGCCCCTCCACTTT.